Given below is one T cell receptor (beta chain) in context. At one boundary the junction diverges from the germline segment, which might be a read error. TCRdb keeps only in-frame clones here, not all; method: immunoSEQ multiplex PCR. The sample has roughly 46,000 clones, approximately 85% seen once. The data were taken from a study of blood T cell repertoires in COVID-19. The CDR3 length is 15 residues. The germline V gene has CDR1 SSHAT and CDR2 FNYEAQ (reference sequence). The chain links TRBV7-7 to TRBJ1-6; the D gene is possibly TRBD1 (5 bases). Sequencing input: peripheral blood. The receptor comes from a human donor in a cohort sampled during active COVID-19. The donor label of this sample is uncertain. CDR3 nucleotides: TGTGCTAGCAGCGCTAGGACACGGTATAATTCACCCCTCCACTTT. Its translation: CASSARTRYNSPLHF.